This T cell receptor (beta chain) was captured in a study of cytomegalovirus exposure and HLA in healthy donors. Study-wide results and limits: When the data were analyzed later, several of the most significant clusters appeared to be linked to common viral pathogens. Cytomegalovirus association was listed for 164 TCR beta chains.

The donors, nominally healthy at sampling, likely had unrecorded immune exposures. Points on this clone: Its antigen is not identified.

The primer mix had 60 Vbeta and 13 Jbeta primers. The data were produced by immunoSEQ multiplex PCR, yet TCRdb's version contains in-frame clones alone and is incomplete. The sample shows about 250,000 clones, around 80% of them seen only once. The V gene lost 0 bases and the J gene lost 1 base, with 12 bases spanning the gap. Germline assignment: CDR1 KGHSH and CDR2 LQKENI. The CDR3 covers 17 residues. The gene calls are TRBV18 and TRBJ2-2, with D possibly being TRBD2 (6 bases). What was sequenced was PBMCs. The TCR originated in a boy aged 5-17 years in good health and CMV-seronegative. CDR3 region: CASSPPVGGRNTGELFF. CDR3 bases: TGTGCCAGCTCACCACCCGTGGGGGGTCGGAACACCGGGGAGCTGTTTTTT. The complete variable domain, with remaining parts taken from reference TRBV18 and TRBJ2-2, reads NAGVMQNPRHLVRRRGQEARLRCSPMKGHSHVYWYRQLPEEGLKFMVYLQKENIIDESGMPKERFSAEFPKEGPSILRIQQVVRGDSAAYFCASSPPVGGRNTGELFFGEGSRLTVL.